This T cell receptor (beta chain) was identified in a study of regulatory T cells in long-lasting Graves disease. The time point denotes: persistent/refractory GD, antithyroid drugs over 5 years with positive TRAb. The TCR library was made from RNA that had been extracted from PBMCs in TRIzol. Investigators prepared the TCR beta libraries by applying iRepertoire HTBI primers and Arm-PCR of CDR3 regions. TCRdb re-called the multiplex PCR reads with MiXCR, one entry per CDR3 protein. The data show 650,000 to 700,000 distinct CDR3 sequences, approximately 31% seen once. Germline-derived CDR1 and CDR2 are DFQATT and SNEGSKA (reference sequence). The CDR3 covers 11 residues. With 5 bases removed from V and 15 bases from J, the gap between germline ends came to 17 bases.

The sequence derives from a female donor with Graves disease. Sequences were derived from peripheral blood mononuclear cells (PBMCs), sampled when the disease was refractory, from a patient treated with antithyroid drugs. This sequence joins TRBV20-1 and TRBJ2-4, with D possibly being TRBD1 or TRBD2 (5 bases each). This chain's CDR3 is CSAGDRRGMYF. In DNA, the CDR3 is TGCAGTGCTGGGGACCGCAGAGGGATGTACTTC.